Listed below are T cell receptor beta chains from one sample, sequenced in a study of blood T cell repertoires in COVID-19. TCRdb keeps only in-frame clones here, not all; method: immunoSEQ multiplex PCR. Of 250,000 to 300,000 clones in the sample, approximately 85% are singletons; the top ten hold around 10%. Material: peripheral blood. The receptors here all came from a woman in her 70s with acute or convalescent COVID-19. Each CDR3 is given with its conserved first and last residue. Fields, in order: D gene, clone size, V gene, J gene, CDR3 DNA, CDR3 protein. D genes are given only for firm matches. Clone size is not always given. Where it is, it says once, few, many or a class for expanded clones.

TRBD1	NA	TRBV5-1	TRBJ1-1	TGCGCCAGCAGCTATACAGGGGGGGTCGAAGCTTTCTTT	CASSYTGGVEAFF
NA	few	TRBV5-1	TRBJ1-2	TGCGCCAGCAGCGTTACCAGGACTAACTATGGCTACACCTTC	CASSVTRTNYGYTF
NA	NA	TRBV5-8	TRBJ2-3	TGTGCCAGCAGCTTCCACAGAACCCACAGGGACACGGACACAGATACGCAGTATTTT	CASSFHRTHRDTDTDTQYF
NA	NA	TRBV6-5	TRBJ1-4	TGTGCCAGCTGGCCGGGTCCGACTAATGAAAAACTGTTTTTT	CASWPGPTNEKLFF
NA	NA	TRBV2	TRBJ2-3	TGTGCCAGCGGTGTAGGCACAGATACGCAGTATTTT	CASGVGTDTQYF
TRBD2	many	TRBV4-2	TRBJ2-1	TGTGCCAGCAGCCAAGACGGCGCGGGGGGAGTCAATGAGCAGTTCTTC	CASSQDGAGGVNEQFF
NA	NA	TRBV7-8	TRBJ1-6	TGTGCCAGCAGCTTAGGTTATCGACAGGCCAGCAATTCACCCCTCCACTTT	CASSLGYRQASNSPLHF
NA	NA	TRBV25-1	TRBJ1-1	TGTGCCAGCAGTGGGGGTGGGGCGCAGAACACTGAAGCTTTCTTT	CASSGGGAQNTEAFF
TRBD1	NA	TRBV25-1	TRBJ1-1	TGTGCCAGCAGGGGAAATCAGGGGGCGCTTGCTGAAGCTTTCTTT	CASRGNQGALAEAFF
NA	NA	TRBV6-6	TRBJ1-6	TGTGCCAGCGGGATAACAGGACGAGAGCCCCTCCACTTT	CASGITGREPLHF
NA	NA	TRBV6-5	TRBJ1-2	TGTGCCAGCAGTCGCTCGGCCGCTAGCTATGGCTACACCTTC	CASSRSAASYGYTF
TRBD2	NA	TRBV2	TRBJ2-7	TGTGCCAGCAGTGAACCGGGACTAGCGGGGGCATACGAGCAGTACTTC	CASSEPGLAGAYEQYF
NA	NA	TRBV5-1	TRBJ2-1	TGCGCCAGCAGCACAGTTTCCAATGAGCAGTTCTTC	CASSTVSNEQFF
TRBD2	NA	TRBV11-2	TRBJ2-7	TGTGCCAGCAGCTTAGATATGGGGGGAGGGGCCTACGAGCAGTACTTC	CASSLDMGGGAYEQYF
NA	NA	TRBV2	TRBJ1-3	TGTGCCAGCAGTGTCGGGGGTTCTGGAAACACCATATATTTT	CASSVGGSGNTIYF
TRBD1	NA	TRBV24-1	TRBJ2-1	TGTGCCACCAGTGATCCACAGGGGAGCTCCTACAATGAGCAGTTCTTC	CATSDPQGSSYNEQFF
NA	NA	TRBV27	TRBJ1-3	TGTGCCAGCTCTAGGCTTTCTCCTGGAAACACCATATATTTT	CASSRLSPGNTIYF
TRBD1	NA	TRBV4-2	TRBJ1-1	TGTGCCAGCAGCCAAGATGGAGGTACAGGGGGCTGGAGCAACACTGAAGCTTTCTTT	CASSQDGGTGGWSNTEAFF
TRBD1	NA	TRBV7-9	TRBJ2-3	TGTGCCAGCAGCTTCGGTAGGGGGCCCCGAGGCACAGATACGCAGTATTTT	CASSFGRGPRGTDTQYF
TRBD2	few	TRBV12-5	TRBJ2-1	TGTGCTAGTGGTCCGTCCGGGACTAGCAATTACAATGAGCAGTTCTTC	CASGPSGTSNYNEQFF
TRBD1	once	TRBV5-6	TRBJ1-4	TGTGCCAGCAGCTTGTCCGGGACAGCGAACCCTAATGAAAAACTGTTTTTT	CASSLSGTANPNEKLFF
NA	NA	TRBV30	TRBJ1-3	TGTGCCTATCTCCAAGTCGGTAACACCATATATTTT	CAYLQVGNTIYF
NA	NA	TRBV12-3/TRBV12-4	TRBJ2-2	TGTGCCAGCAGTTTATGGGGAGACGGGGAGCTGTTTTTT	CASSLWGDGELFF
NA	NA	TRBV5-5	TRBJ1-5	TGTGCCAGCAGCCGGGACAATTTCGTAGGGCCCCAGCATTTT	CASSRDNFVGPQHF
NA	once	TRBV4-1	TRBJ2-1	TGCGCCAGCAGCCAAGCGGCTAGACAGCTCTTC	CASSQAARQLF
NA	few	TRBV3-1/TRBV3-2	TRBJ1-1	TGTGCCAGCAGCCAAGACACAGTCACTGAAGCTTTCTTT	CASSQDTVTEAFF
NA	NA	TRBV5-1	TRBJ1-3	TGCGCCAGCAGCTTGGCCGGGAGCAACACCATATATTTT	CASSLAGSNTIYF
NA	NA	TRBV5-1	TRBJ1-2	TGCGCCAGCAGCCGGGACCCCACGGGAGCTAACTATGGCTACACCTTC	CASSRDPTGANYGYTF
TRBD2	once	TRBV18	TRBJ2-7	TGTGCCAGCTCAGCCCGCGGGGGGGCGGGCTACGAGCAGTACTTC	CASSARGGAGYEQYF
TRBD1	NA	TRBV5-1	TRBJ2-2	TGCGCCAGCAGCTTCCGACAGGGTTCAACCGGGGAGCTGTTTTTT	CASSFRQGSTGELFF
NA	NA	TRBV28	TRBJ2-1	TGTGCCATCTCAGGACATCCTTTCAATGAGCAGTTCTTC	CAISGHPFNEQFF
TRBD1	NA	TRBV12-3/TRBV12-4	TRBJ1-1	TGTGCCACTACAGGGGACACTGAAGCTTTCTTT	CATTGDTEAFF
TRBD1	NA	TRBV29-1	TRBJ1-1	TGCAGCGCGCGTGGGGAAGGGGGCGGTAACACTGAAGCTTTCTTT	CSARGEGGGNTEAFF
NA	NA	TRBV5-4	TRBJ2-6	TGTGCCAGCAGCCCCCGTCAGGGTGGGGCCAACGTCCTGACTTTC	CASSPRQGGANVLTF
TRBD1	NA	TRBV6-6	TRBJ1-1	TGTGCCAGCAGGGAGGGACAGACCACTGAAGCTTTCTTT	CASREGQTTEAFF
TRBD1	NA	TRBV29-1	TRBJ2-5	TGCAGCGGGGGACAGGGTTGGGAGACCCAGTACTTC	CSGGQGWETQYF
NA	NA	TRBV5-6	TRBJ1-4	TGTGCCAGCAGCCGGGCAGGGAGCGGGGAAAAACTGTTTTTT	CASSRAGSGEKLFF
NA	NA	TRBV13	TRBJ1-1	TGTGCCAGCAGCGCCGATGTCGGTTATACTGAAGCTTTCTTT	CASSADVGYTEAFF
TRBD1	NA	TRBV6-2/TRBV6-3	TRBJ2-2	TGTGCCAGCAGTTTCCCGACAGGGAAGAACACCGGGGAGCTGTTTTTT	CASSFPTGKNTGELFF
NA	few	TRBV7-3	TRBJ1-2	TGTGCCAGCAGCTTCCCAGGGAATAATGGCTACACCTTC	CASSFPGNNGYTF
TRBD1	NA	TRBV23-1	TRBJ1-5	TGCGCCAGCAGTAGTGGACAGGGGTATGGAAGGAGCAATCAGCCCCAGCATTTT	CASSSGQGYGRSNQPQHF